These 30 T cell receptor beta chains were sequenced from one sample in a study of cytomegalovirus exposure and HLA in healthy donors. It was with 60 Vbeta and 13 Jbeta primers that the PCR ran. Only in-frame clones appear in the TCRdb table, and some are missing; sequencing was by immunoSEQ multiplex PCR. The sample holds 140,000 to 150,000 clones, approximately 72% seen once. Sequencing was carried out using PBMCs. These receptors originate from a man in his forties or fifties in good health and CMV-seronegative.

V is TRBV6-1 and J is TRBJ1-2; weak D call: TRBD1 (5 bases). V lost 5 bases and J lost 4, with 11 bases in between. Germline values: CDR1 MNHNS, CDR2 SASEGT. The CDR3 is made up of 13 amino acids. The CDR3 bases are TGTGCCAGCAGTCCGGGGGTATCCTATGGCTACACCTTC. Residues: CASSPGVSYGYTF.

The chain joins TRBV4-2 to TRBJ2-2; D not certain. Germline CDR1 LGHNA, CDR2 YNFKEQ. V shed 1 base and J shed 5 bases, with 8 bases lying between them. The length of the CDR3 is 14 residues. CDR3 protein: CASSQVSETGELFF. In DNA form, the CDR3 reads TGTGCCAGCAGCCAAGTCTCGGAGACCGGGGAGCTGTTTTTT.

The gene calls are TRBV6-1 and TRBJ1-3; 7 positions agree with TRBD1. V was clipped by 6 bases and J by 1 base; unmatched bases: 6. The CDR3 totals 15 residues. The germline V gene encodes CDR1 MNHNS and CDR2 SASEGT. The CDR3 region has the DNA TGTGCCAGCAGGACAGGGTATGGGTCTGGAAACACCATATATTTT. Protein: CASRTGYGSGNTIYF.

The table lists this clone with a few counts. The rearrangement joins TRBV7-9 to TRBJ2-2; D gene uncertain. V lost 1 base and J 0 bases, leaving 6 bases between the germline ends. Germline V CDR1 and CDR2: SEHNR, FQNEAQ (reference sequence). The CDR3 loop spans 15 amino acids. The CDR3 DNA reads TGTGCCAGCAGCTTAGGGCCAGCGAACACCGGGGAGCTGTTTTTT. Encoded protein: CASSLGPANTGELFF.

A few counts support this clone. V and J are TRBV29-1 and TRBJ1-2, with 11 bases fitting TRBD1. In germline, CDR1 is SQVTM, CDR2 ANQGSEA. J was trimmed by 4 bases and V by 0 bases; bases with no gene match: 7. The CDR3 length is 16 residues. CDR3 protein: CSVEEEVGTGGYGYTF. The CDR3 DNA reads TGCAGCGTTGAAGAAGAGGTAGGGACAGGGGGCTATGGCTACACCTTC. Based on the CDR3 plus reference TRBV29-1 and TRBJ1-2, the full variable domain is SAVISQKPSRDICQRGTSLTIQCQVDSQVTMMFWYRQQPGQSLTLIATANQGSEATYESGFVIDKFPISRPNLTFSTLTVSNMSPEDSSIYLCSVEEEVGTGGYGYTFGSGTRLTVV.

The sample holds a few counts of this clone. The chain is built from TRBV2 and TRBJ1-5, with 11 bases identical to TRBD1. The CDR3 extends over 14 amino acids. V was pared by 6 bases and J by 5 bases, with 3 bases of the junction left unmatched. Germline assignment: CDR1 SNHLY and CDR2 FYNNEI. The CDR3 spells CASSRDRGDQPQHF. In DNA form, the CDR3 reads TGTGCCAGCAGCAGGGACAGGGGGGATCAGCCCCAGCATTTT.

The chain joins TRBV10-3 to TRBJ2-6, with D perhaps matching TRBD1 (6 bases). This CDR3 region has 16 residues. Deletions cut 10 bases from V and 2 bases from J, with 18 bases between. Germline V CDR1 and CDR2: ENHRY, SYGVKD. The CDR3 DNA sequence: TGTGCCACCCTACAGGGATCCAATGCTGGGGCCAACGTCCTGACTTTC. It encodes CATLQGSNAGANVLTF.

This clone was observed a handful of times. The chain links TRBV18 to TRBJ2-7, with TRBD2 matching over 7 bases. The CDR3 totals 14 residues. Germline CDR1 KGHSH, CDR2 LQKENI. With 2 bases clipped from V and 2 bases from J, the junction kept 3 bases outside the gene matches. The DNA for the CDR3 is TGTGCCAGCTCACCAGGGGGGGGGACCTACGAGCAGTACTTC. As protein: CASSPGGGTYEQYF.

The chain employs TRBV2 and TRBJ2-7; no clear D gene. Germline CDR1 reads SNHLY; CDR2 reads FYNNEI. The CDR3 is made up of 15 amino acids. Trimming left V 0 bases short and J 4 bases short, with 13 bases between. This chain's CDR3 is CASSEASLQTYEQYF. Written as DNA, the CDR3 is TGTGCCAGCAGTGAAGCAAGTCTCCAAACTTACGAGCAGTACTTC.

The V and J genes are TRBV7-6 and TRBJ1-6; weak D call: TRBD1 (6 bases). CDR1 is SGHVS, CDR2 FNYEAQ, per germline. Trimming removed 5 bases at V and 6 bases at J, with 23 bases between. The CDR3 is 18 amino acids. This CDR3 is CASSPNLGQGSLNSPLHF. DNA for the CDR3: TGTGCCAGCAGCCCCAATTTGGGGCAGGGGTCGCTTAATTCACCCCTCCACTTT. Complete variable domain (other parts from reference TRBV7-6 and TRBJ1-6): GAGVSQSPRYKVTKRGQDVALRCDPISGHVSLYWYRQALGQGPEFLTYFNYEAQQDKSGLPNDRFSAERPEGSISTLTIQRTEQRDSAMYRCASSPNLGQGSLNSPLHFGNGTRLTVT.

The chain is built from TRBV7-9 and TRBJ2-7; TRBD2 matches 7 bases. Germline V gene data show CDR1 as SEHNR and CDR2 as FQNEAQ (reference sequence). The CDR3 is made up of 14 amino acids. J was trimmed by 0 bases and V by 3 bases; bases with no gene match: 2. CDR3 amino acids: CASSFTSDSYEQYF. The CDR3 coding sequence is TGTGCCAGCAGCTTCACTAGCGACTCCTACGAGCAGTACTTC.

The chain combines TRBV2 with TRBJ2-7, with 14 nucleotides matching TRBD2. There are 14 residues in the CDR3. With 6 bases clipped from V and 3 bases from J, the junction kept 1 base outside the gene matches. Germline V CDR1 and CDR2: SNHLY, FYNNEI. Here the CDR3 DNA reads TGTGCCAGCAGGGGGACTAGCGGGGGCTACGAGCAGTACTTC. It yields the protein CASRGTSGGYEQYF.

In DNA, the CDR3 is TGTGCCACGCCGGGCATAGGGGGGGGCGACAATGAGCAGTTCTTC. Encoded protein: CATPGIGGGDNEQFF. This rearrangement joins TRBV28 to TRBJ2-1; perhaps TRBD2 as D (7 bases). CDR3 length: 15 amino acids. The V end was cut by 10 bases, the J end by 5 bases, with 21 bases between. CDR1 is MDHEN and CDR2 is SYDVKM in the germline V gene. The complete variable domain, with remaining parts taken from reference TRBV28 and TRBJ2-1, reads DVKVTQSSRYLVKRTGEKVFLECVQDMDHENMFWYRQDPGLGLRLIYFSYDVKMKEKGDIPEGYSVSREKKERFSLILESASTNQTSMYLCATPGIGGGDNEQFFGPGTRLTVL.

Note on this clone: One end of the junction fails to match germline, which may point to a read error. This chain links TRBV7-9 with TRBJ1-2; 7 bases map to TRBD1. The CDR3 has 11 residues. From germline, CDR1 is SEHNR and CDR2 FQNEAQ (reference sequence). The CDR3 spells CASSFVFGDSF. The DNA for the CDR3 is TGTGCCAGCAGCTTTGTTTTTGGGGACAGCTTC.

The genes are TRBV13 and TRBJ2-5; 8 bases map to TRBD1. Germline CDR1 reads PRHDT; CDR2 reads FYEKMQ (reference sequence). The CDR3 loop spans 15 amino acids. The V and J ends lost 5 bases and 4 bases, in that order; junction bases with no gene match: 9. The CDR3 DNA reads as TGTGCCAGCAGCCCCTCAAGGACAGGGCGAGAGACCCAGTACTTC. This gives the protein CASSPSRTGRETQYF.

J is TRBJ2-3 and V is TRBV5-1, with a weak D call TRBD1 (6 bases). The V gene's germline CDR1 is SGHRS and CDR2 YFSETQ. The CDR3 totals 14 residues. V gave up 8 bases and J gave up 0 bases, with 13 bases separating them. The CDR3 bases are TGCGCCAGTCGAAGGGACATGAGCACAGATACGCAGTATTTT. Amino acids: CASRRDMSTDTQYF.

The V gene is TRBV10-1, the J gene TRBJ2-7, with TRBD1 as a possible D gene (6 bases). The CDR3 loop spans 16 amino acids. V lost 0 bases and J 3 bases, leaving 15 bases between the germline ends. CDR1 and CDR2 (germline): WNHNN, SYGVQD (reference sequence). The CDR3 region is CASSESRTASNYEQYF. The CDR3 DNA is TGCGCCAGCAGTGAGTCGAGGACAGCAAGTAACTACGAGCAGTACTTC.

This chain connects TRBV15 to TRBJ1-2; D is perhaps TRBD1 (5 bases). Trimming left V 3 bases short and J 4 bases short, with 12 bases between. CDR1 is LNHNV, CDR2 YYDKDF, per germline (reference sequence). The CDR3 is made up of 14 amino acids. The CDR3 here is CATSRPDSRYGYTF. Here the CDR3 DNA reads TGTGCCACCAGCAGGCCCGACAGCCGCTATGGCTACACCTTC. Combining the CDR3 with reference TRBV15 and TRBJ1-2 gives the whole variable domain DAMVIQNPRYQVTQFGKPVTLSCSQTLNHNVMYWYQQKSSQAPKLLFHYYDKDFNNEADTPDNFQSRRPNTSFCFLDIRSPGLGDTAMYLCATSRPDSRYGYTFGSGTRLTVV.

A few counts support this clone. The rearrangement uses TRBV6-1 and TRBJ1-1; 8 nucleotides align to TRBD1. This CDR3 spans 15 amino acids. V lost 6 bases, J lost 8 bases, and 14 bases stayed unmatched. Germline lookup yields CDR1 MNHNS and CDR2 SASEGT. The CDR3 reads CASRKVTGQAREAFF. CDR3 nucleotide sequence: TGTGCCAGCAGAAAGGTTACGGGACAGGCGCGAGAAGCTTTCTTT.

The genes are TRBV4-3 and TRBJ2-7, with D possibly being TRBD2 (7 bases). Germline CDR1 is LGHNA and CDR2 is YSLEER. Trimming cost V 0 bases and J 3 bases, with 15 bases left between them. The CDR3 length is 16 residues. The CDR3, as DNA: TGCGCCAGCAGCCAAGATCCGAGGGGGGGGAACTACGAGCAGTACTTC. Translating gives CASSQDPRGGNYEQYF.

The rearrangement joins TRBV29-1 to TRBJ1-2, with a tentative D call TRBD1 (6 bases). Trimming cost V 4 bases and J 2 bases, with 11 bases left between them. Per the germline V gene, CDR1 is SQVTM and CDR2 is ANQGSEA. CDR3 length: 13 residues. CDR3 protein: CSVVRTENYGYTF. The CDR3 coding sequence is TGCAGCGTTGTCCGGACAGAAAACTATGGCTACACCTTC.

Here the CDR3 reads CASSLRNGQNYGYTF. The CDR3, as DNA: TGCGCCAGCAGCCTCCGAAACGGACAGAACTATGGCTACACCTTC. The chain employs TRBV4-1 and TRBJ1-2, with a weak D call TRBD1 (6 bases). Trimming took 4 bases from V and 2 from J, leaving 14 bases between them. Germline V gene lookup returns CDR1 MGHRA and CDR2 YSYEKL. The CDR3 consists of 15 residues.

With respect to this clone: One end of the junction is discordant with germline, which a read error may explain. The chain carries TRBV19 and TRBJ1-2; 9 bases line up with TRBD1. This CDR3 is 16 amino acids long. Per the germline V gene, CDR1 is LNHDA and CDR2 is SQIVND (reference sequence). The CDR3 loop reads CASRRQGGYALYGYPF. The CDR3 nucleotides are TGTGCCAGTAGACGACAGGGGGGGTACGCCCTCTATGGCTACCCCTTC.

This chain connects TRBV2 to TRBJ2-7, with TRBD1 matching 7 bases. V lost 3 bases to trimming and J lost 3 bases; unmatched junction nucleotides: 5. Germline-derived CDR1 and CDR2 are SNHLY and FYNNEI. The CDR3 sequence is 14 residues long. The CDR3 sequence is CASSDSYRGYEQYF. In nucleotides, the CDR3 is TGTGCCAGCAGTGACAGCTACAGGGGCTACGAGCAGTACTTC. Looking up the rest from reference TRBV2 and TRBJ2-7 gives the full variable domain: EPEVTQTPSHQVTQMGQEVILRCVPISNHLYFYWYRQILGQKVEFLVSFYNNEISEKSEIFDDQFSVERPDGSNFTLKIRSTKLEDSAMYFCASSDSYRGYEQYFGPGTRLTVT.

As to this clone: A read error may produce the germline difference seen at one junction end. V gene TRBV11-3 combines with J gene TRBJ2-2, with 12 bases lining up with TRBD2. Germline CDR1 is SGHNT and CDR2 is YENEEA. The CDR3 loop spans 17 amino acids. CDR3 in DNA: TGTGCCCGCAGCTTAGGAGGACTAGCGGGAAACACCGGGGAGCTGTTTTTT. This translates into CARSLGGLAGNTGELFF.

This chain joins TRBV6-5 and TRBJ2-6; D not resolved. Germline V gives CDR1 MNHEY, CDR2 SVGAGI. This CDR3 region has 15 residues. The germline V and J ends were trimmed by 5 bases and 2 bases, with 10 bases remaining between them. The CDR3 coding sequence is TGTGCCAGCAGTAGGCAGGTAGCTGGGGCCAACGTCCTGACTTTC. Protein product: CASSRQVAGANVLTF.

The chain uses TRBV5-1 and TRBJ2-7; 9 nucleotides match TRBD2. Looked up from germline, CDR1 is SGHRS and CDR2 is YFSETQ. This CDR3 is 14 amino acids long. J lost 1 base, V lost 4 bases, and 3 bases had no gene match. The CDR3 bases are TGCGCCAGCAGCCCGACTAGCGGTTCCTACGAGCAGTACTTC. Amino acid sequence: CASSPTSGSYEQYF.

The rearrangement uses TRBV6-4 and TRBJ1-6; TRBD1 agrees at 8 bases. Germline-derived CDR1 and CDR2 are MRHNA and SNTAGT. V shed 5 bases and J 14 bases; nucleotides not matched to a gene: 8. The CDR3 extends over 13 amino acids. For the CDR3, the DNA is TGTGCCAGCAGTCTGACAGGGGCCGAGGCCCTCCACTTT. Residues: CASSLTGAEALHF.

The CDR3 region has the DNA TGTGCCAGCTCACCCCAGGGGCTTGGCTATGGCTACACCTTC. It translates to CASSPQGLGYGYTF. The genes are TRBV18 and TRBJ1-2; tentatively, D is TRBD1 (6 bases). The CDR3 contains 14 residues. Germline V lookup: CDR1 KGHSH, CDR2 LQKENI. Trimming shortened V by 3 bases and J by 4 bases, and 12 bases separated the two germline ends.

V is TRBV4-1 and J is TRBJ1-5, with TRBD1 as a possible D gene (6 bases). The length of the CDR3 is 19 residues. Per germline, CDR1 MGHRA and CDR2 YSYEKL. Trimming took off 1 base at V and 0 bases at J, with 19 bases between the two ends. The CDR3 protein is CASSQGKGGVALSNQPQHF. CDR3 sequence (DNA): TGCGCCAGCAGCCAAGGGAAGGGGGGGGTCGCCCTTAGCAATCAGCCCCAGCATTTT.